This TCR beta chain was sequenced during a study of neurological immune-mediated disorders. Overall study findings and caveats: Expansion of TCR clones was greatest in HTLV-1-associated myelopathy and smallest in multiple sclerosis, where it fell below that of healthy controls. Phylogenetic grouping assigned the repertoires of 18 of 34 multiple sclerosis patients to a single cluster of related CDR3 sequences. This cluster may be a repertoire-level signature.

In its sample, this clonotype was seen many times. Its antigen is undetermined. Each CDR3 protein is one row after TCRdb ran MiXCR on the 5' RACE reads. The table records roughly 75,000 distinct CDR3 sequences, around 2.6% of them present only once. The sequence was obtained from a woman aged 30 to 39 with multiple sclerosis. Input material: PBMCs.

The CDR3 is CASSHELPGGDTEAFF. CDR3 in DNA: TGTGCCAGCTCACACGAACTCCCAGGAGGGGACACTGAAGCTTTCTTT. The chain carries TRBV18 and TRBJ1-1; possibly TRBD1 for D (5 bases). Deletions cut 4 bases from V and 3 bases from J, with 18 bases between. Germline V gene data show CDR1 as KGHSH and CDR2 as LQKENI. The CDR3 length is 16 residues.